This T cell receptor (beta chain) was captured in a study of CXCR3-negative and CXCR3-positive naive CD8 T cells. Regarding this clonotype: Its antigen is unidentified.

Study-wide findings and caveats: In CXCR3-positive naive cells, the TRB CDR3s were more hydrophobic than in CXCR3-negative naive cells.

CDR1 is GTSNPN and CDR2 is SVGIG in the germline V gene (reference sequence). The CDR3 contains 13 residues. Through 5' RACE with UMI labels, the TRB cDNA libraries were prepared. TCRdb re-called the 5' RACE reads; one entry per CDR3 protein, DNA not given. This sample's clone table lists approximately 88,000 distinct CDR3 sequences. The chain combines TRBV30 with TRBJ2-7. The sequenced sample was naive CXCR3- CD8+ T cells from blood. Described subset: CD45RO-CCR7+CD27+CD95- naive CD8+ T cells lacking CXCR3 (TNR3-). The receptor was derived from a human donor in good health. Some clones in this sample may be carry-over from other donors' samples. The CDR3 protein is CAWSLADSYEQYF.